Below are 21 T cell receptor beta chains sequenced from a single sample in a study of identical twins. In TCRdb, the 5' RACE reads were re-called with MiXCR into one record per CDR3 protein. Altogether more than 600,000 distinct CDR3 sequences are present, about 20% being singletons, with the ten largest covering approximately 14%. Another study also made use of these data, one on T cells expressing NK-cell markers.

The specimen sequenced was PBMCs. Receptor source: a woman between 18 and 29 years old in good health.

The CDR3: CSVGAGYYNEQFF. The CDR3 region has the DNA TGCAGCGTTGGGGCGGGGTACTACAATGAGCAGTTCTTC. V and J are TRBV29-1 and TRBJ2-1; D perhaps matches TRBD2 (6 bases). Germline CDR1 and CDR2: SQVTM and ANQGSEA. This CDR3 has 13 residues. The V and J ends lost 4 bases and 3 bases respectively, with 10 bases between them.

This clonotype was picked up a small number of times. The V gene is TRBV6-4, the J gene TRBJ2-1, with D perhaps being TRBD1 or TRBD2 (5 bases each). The CDR3 extends over 12 amino acids. The V end was cut by 4 bases, the J end by 8 bases, with 9 bases between. Germline assignment: CDR1 MRHNA and CDR2 SNTAGT. The CDR3 region has the DNA TGTGCCAGCAGTGCGCAGGGAGATGAGCAGTTCTTC. Translated: CASSAQGDEQFF.

The V and J genes are TRBV29-1 and TRBJ1-2; unclear D gene. V lost 3 bases to trimming and J lost 6 bases, with 11 bases between them. The V gene's germline CDR1 is SQVTM and CDR2 ANQGSEA. The CDR3 length is 12 residues. The CDR3 region has the DNA TGCAGCGTTGACAGTGAGACGGATGGCTACACCTTC. This codes for CSVDSETDGYTF. Supplemented by reference TRBV29-1 and TRBJ1-2, the full variable domain reads SAVISQKPSRDICQRGTSLTIQCQVDSQVTMMFWYRQQPGQSLTLIATANQGSEATYESGFVIDKFPISRPNLTFSTLTVSNMSPEDSSIYLCSVDSETDGYTFGSGTRLTVV.

This clonotype showed up just a few times. V is TRBV20-1 and J is TRBJ2-1; 12 bases line up with TRBD2. The CDR3 is 15 amino acids. With 3 bases clipped from V and 3 bases from J, the junction kept 3 bases outside the gene matches. Germline V gene lookup returns CDR1 DFQATT and CDR2 SNEGSKA (reference sequence). In nucleotides, the CDR3 is TGCAGTGCTAGGGGGACTAGCGGGTTCTACAATGAGCAGTTCTTC. It translates to CSARGTSGFYNEQFF.

The gene calls are TRBV5-1 and TRBJ2-1, with TRBD2 identical over 7 bases. V dropped 0 bases and J dropped 2; count of bases not matched to a gene: 5. The CDR3 sequence is 16 residues long. CDR1 and CDR2 from the germline V gene are SGHRS and YFSETQ. This CDR3 is CASSLGSSGAYNEQFF. The CDR3, as DNA: TGCGCCAGCAGCTTGGGTTCGAGCGGGGCCTACAATGAGCAGTTCTTC. The complete variable domain, with remaining parts taken from reference TRBV5-1 and TRBJ2-1, reads KAGVTQTPRYLIKTRGQQVTLSCSPISGHRSVSWYQQTPGQGLQFLFEYFSETQRNKGNFPGRFSGRQFSNSRSEMNVSTLELGDSALYLCASSLGSSGAYNEQFFGPGTRLTVL.

The table lists this clonotype with many counts. The chain has TRBV20-1 and TRBJ1-4; D uncertain. The CDR3 spans 13 residues. Germline V CDR1 and CDR2: DFQATT, SNEGSKA (reference sequence). The germline V and J ends were trimmed by 2 bases and 4 bases, with 8 bases remaining between them. The CDR3 is CSARSVGNEKLFF. In nucleotides, the CDR3 is TGCAGTGCTAGATCCGTCGGTAATGAAAAACTGTTTTTT.

This chain connects TRBV7-9 to TRBJ1-4; 9 bases fit TRBD1. V shed 2 bases and J 8 bases; nucleotides not matched to a gene: 6. CDR3 length equals 15 residues. Germline loops: CDR1 SEHNR, CDR2 FQNEAQ (reference sequence). The CDR3: CASSLSRTGAEKLFF. In DNA, the CDR3 is TGTGCCAGCAGCTTAAGCCGGACAGGGGCGGAAAAACTGTTTTTT.

The chain recombines TRBV29-1 with TRBJ2-7, with 9 bases fitting TRBD1. The CDR3 is 14 residues long. Unmatched junction bases numbered 6, after V lost 4 bases and J lost 2 bases. In germline, CDR1 is SQVTM, CDR2 ANQGSEA. The CDR3 DNA follows: TGCAGCGTTGCTGTCGGGACAGGGCCCTACGAGCAGTACTTC. Amino acid sequence: CSVAVGTGPYEQYF.

This chain joins TRBV7-9 and TRBJ2-2; TRBD1 is a possible D gene (5 bases). The CDR3 is made up of 12 amino acids. Germline V gene data show CDR1 as SEHNR and CDR2 as FQNEAQ (reference sequence). Trimming cost V 8 bases and J 10 bases, with 14 bases left between them. DNA of the CDR3: TGTGCCAGCCCCGGAAGGGGTCCGGAGCTGTTTTTT. Protein sequence: CASPGRGPELFF.

This clonotype was seen a handful of times. CDR3 region: CASSLEGRLMADTQYF. CDR3 bases: TGTGCCAGCAGCTTGGAGGGTCGGTTAATGGCAGATACGCAGTATTTT. This rearrangement joins TRBV7-2 to TRBJ2-3; tentatively, D is TRBD2 (6 bases). V dropped 3 bases and J dropped 4 bases, with 17 bases sitting between them. Germline V gene lookup returns CDR1 SGHTA and CDR2 FQGNSA. The length of the CDR3 is 16 residues. Full variable domain (missing parts from reference TRBV7-2 and TRBJ2-3): GAGVSQSPSNKVTEKGKDVELRCDPISGHTALYWYRQSLGQGLEFLIYFQGNSAPDKSGLPSDRFSAERTGGSVSTLTIQRTQQEDSAVYLCASSLEGRLMADTQYFGPGTRLTVL.

This clonotype has only a few counts. The rearrangement joins TRBV7-9 to TRBJ1-1; possibly TRBD1 for D (5 bases). The CDR3 loop spans 15 amino acids. Trimming took 1 base from V and 7 from J, leaving 16 bases between them. The V gene's germline CDR1 is SEHNR and CDR2 FQNEAQ (reference sequence). CDR3 residues: CASSLGTQLGVEAFF. The CDR3 DNA sequence: TGTGCCAGCAGCTTAGGGACACAGCTTGGGGTTGAAGCTTTCTTT.

The rearrangement links TRBV20-1 to TRBJ1-2; perhaps TRBD1 as D (5 bases). The CDR3 is 13 amino acids. In germline, CDR1 is DFQATT, CDR2 SNEGSKA (reference sequence). V was pared by 4 bases and J by 1 base, with 10 bases between. CDR3 sequence (DNA): TGCAGTGCTACCGGGACTAATAACTATGGCTACACCTTC. It yields the protein CSATGTNNYGYTF.

This clonotype has a handful of counts. J is TRBJ2-5 and V is TRBV10-2; TRBD1 is a possible D gene (5 bases). The V gene's germline CDR1 is WSHSY and CDR2 SAAADI. V was trimmed by 3 bases and J by 6 bases, leaving 14 bases between them. This CDR3 comprises 14 residues. The DNA of the CDR3 is TGCGCCAGCAGTGACTTGGCACCAGGGCAGACCCAGTACTTC. It translates to CASSDLAPGQTQYF.

This clonotype was detected a few times. The V call is TRBV6-1, the J call TRBJ1-4; 9 nucleotides align to TRBD1. V shed 6 bases and J 8 bases; nucleotides not matched to a gene: 13. Germline CDR1 is MNHNS and CDR2 is SASEGT. The CDR3 length is 16 residues. In DNA form, the CDR3 reads TGTGCCAGCAGCAAGGGGGACAGGGTCCGGGGCGAAAAACTGTTTTTT. Amino acids: CASSKGDRVRGEKLFF.

The gene calls are TRBV7-8 and TRBJ2-7; no firm D call. The V gene's germline CDR1 is SGHVS and CDR2 FQNEAQ. Trimming shortened V by 1 base and J by 6 bases, and 7 bases separated the two germline ends. The CDR3 is 12 amino acids. The CDR3 nucleotides read TGTGCCAGCAGCTTAGTCCGTTCCGAGCAGTACTTC. Amino acid sequence: CASSLVRSEQYF.

This chain uses TRBV29-1 with TRBJ2-5; 8 bases agree with TRBD1. V shed 5 bases, J shed 4 bases, and the junction held 6 bases outside the gene matches. CDR3 length: 13 amino acids. The germline gives CDR1 SQVTM, CDR2 ANQGSEA. CDR3 sequence (DNA): TGCAGCGTTCGAGGACAGGGCCGAGAGACCCAGTACTTC. Its protein product is CSVRGQGRETQYF.

The sample holds many counts of this clonotype. V is TRBV29-1 and J is TRBJ2-3, with a possible D match to TRBD2 (7 bases). This CDR3 spans 13 amino acids. Germline CDR1 and CDR2: SQVTM and ANQGSEA. Trimming took off 5 bases at V and 1 base at J, with 10 bases between the two ends. CDR3 sequence reads: CSVHGGRTDTQYF. DNA for the CDR3: TGCAGCGTTCACGGGGGGCGCACAGATACGCAGTATTTT.

This clonotype was seen only a few times. This chain uses TRBV7-9 with TRBJ2-3, with 8 bases that match TRBD2. V gave up 7 bases and J gave up 2 bases; unmatched junction bases: 5. Looked up from germline, CDR1 is SEHNR and CDR2 is FQNEAQ (reference sequence). This CDR3 region has 14 residues. The CDR3 DNA reads TGTGCCAGCACGACTAGCGAGGACACAGATACGCAGTATTTT. Amino acid sequence: CASTTSEDTDTQYF.

This clonotype was counted many times. V usage is TRBV6-4 and J usage is TRBJ2-1, with 9 positions matching TRBD1. This CDR3 region has 14 residues. Losses at the gene ends were 6 bases for V and 3 bases for J; bases not matched to a gene: 3. Germline V gene data show CDR1 as MRHNA and CDR2 as SNTAGT. CDR3 loop: CASSRDRVYNEQFF. The DNA for the CDR3 is TGTGCCAGCAGCCGGGACAGGGTCTACAATGAGCAGTTCTTC.

This clonotype came up a few times. The chain has TRBV12-3 or TRBV12-4 and TRBJ2-7; D is unclear. Trimming left V 5 bases short and J 6 bases short, with 17 bases between. This CDR3 has 14 residues. The CDR3 is CASSPMTFPPEQYF. DNA of the CDR3: TGTGCCAGCAGTCCCATGACGTTCCCCCCCGAGCAGTACTTC.

The V gene is TRBV12-3 or TRBV12-4, the J gene TRBJ1-1; weak D call: TRBD1 (6 bases). V lost 6 bases and J lost 0, with 11 bases in between. This CDR3 comprises 14 residues. The DNA for the CDR3 is TGTGCCAGCAGGCGACAGGCGGTGAACACTGAAGCTTTCTTT. Its translation is CASRRQAVNTEAFF.